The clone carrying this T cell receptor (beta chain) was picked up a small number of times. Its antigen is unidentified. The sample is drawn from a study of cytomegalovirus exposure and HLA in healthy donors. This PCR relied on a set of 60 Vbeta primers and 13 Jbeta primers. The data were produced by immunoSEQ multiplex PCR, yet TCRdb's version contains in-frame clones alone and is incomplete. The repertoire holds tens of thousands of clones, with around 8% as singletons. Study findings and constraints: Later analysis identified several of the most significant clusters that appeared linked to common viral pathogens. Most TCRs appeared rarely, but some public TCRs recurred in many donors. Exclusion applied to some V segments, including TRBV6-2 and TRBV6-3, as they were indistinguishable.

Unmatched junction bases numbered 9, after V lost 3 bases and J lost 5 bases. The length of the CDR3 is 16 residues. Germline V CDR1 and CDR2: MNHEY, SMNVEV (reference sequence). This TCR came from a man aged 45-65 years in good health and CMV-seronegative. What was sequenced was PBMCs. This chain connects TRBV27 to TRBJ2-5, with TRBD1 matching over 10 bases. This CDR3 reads CASSLTFDRGLETQYF. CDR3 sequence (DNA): TGTGCCAGCAGTTTGACGTTCGACAGGGGGCTGGAGACCCAGTACTTC.